This T cell receptor beta chain was identified in a study of follicular helper T cells after annual influenza vaccination. Study information: Blood was drawn on days 0, 7 and 28 after vaccination. General study results and limits: Plasmablast frequency change correlated with clonality change in ICOS+CD38+ cTfh. Successive annual vaccinations recalled a recurrent oligoclonal ICOS+CD38+ cTfh response with influenza-specific clonotypes.

Time point noted: 2014-2015 season, pre-vaccination. The CDR3 has 16 residues. Per germline, CDR1 SGHNT and CDR2 YYREEE (reference sequence). V was clipped by 0 bases and J by 2 bases, with 13 bases between them. Details on this clone: Antigen: not known.

The data were produced by immunoSEQ multiplex PCR, yet TCRdb's version contains in-frame clones alone and is incomplete. The sample has 7,500 to 9,500 clones, 82% seen once. Source: CXCR5+ CD38- circulating T follicular helper cells from blood, taken on the day of influenza vaccination. As for subset: circulating Tfh, non-naive CD4+CXCR5+PD-1+ (ICOS+CD38+ or ICOS-CD38-). V and J are TRBV5-4 and TRBJ2-3; D remains unclear. This receptor was identified in an adult who received the influenza vaccine. Here the CDR3 DNA reads TGTGCCAGCAGCTTGGAACTCCAAAACCCCACAGATACGCAGTATTTT. Translation: CASSLELQNPTDTQYF.